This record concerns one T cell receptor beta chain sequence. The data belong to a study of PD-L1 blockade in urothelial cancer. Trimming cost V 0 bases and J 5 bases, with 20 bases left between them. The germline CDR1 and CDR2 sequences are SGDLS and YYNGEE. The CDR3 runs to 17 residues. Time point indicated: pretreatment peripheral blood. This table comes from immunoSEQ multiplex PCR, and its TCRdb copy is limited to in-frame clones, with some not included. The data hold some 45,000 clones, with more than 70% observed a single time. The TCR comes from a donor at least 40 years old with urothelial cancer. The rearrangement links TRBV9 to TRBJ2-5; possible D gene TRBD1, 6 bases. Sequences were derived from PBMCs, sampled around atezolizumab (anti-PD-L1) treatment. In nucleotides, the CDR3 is TGTGCCAGCAGCGTAGCCCCCTGGAGTGGGGGCCGGGAGACCCAGTACTTC. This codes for CASSVAPWSGGRETQYF.